This section outlines one TCR beta chain sequence together with its context. The CDR3 consists of 18 residues. V was clipped by 7 bases and J by 0 bases, with 19 bases between them. CDR1 and CDR2 from the germline V gene are LNHDA and SQIVND (reference sequence). This sample was included in a study of blood T cell repertoires in COVID-19. Study-wide background: Samples of COVID-19 (acute and convalescent) were obtained from the United States, Italy and Spain. From T cells, B-cell-depleted T cells, or PBMCs came the material, which was cDNA or gDNA.

Per the original data handling: Estimated nucleated cell counts came from reference gene primer amplification. TCRdb's table, derived via immunoSEQ multiplex PCR, lists solely in-frame clones and lacks some. That table furnishes V, J and clone size, whereas the DNA furnished D and trimming. In the table there are more than 200,000 clones, under 90% of which are singletons. This sequence joins TRBV19 and TRBJ2-6, with D perhaps matching TRBD1 (6 bases). The clonotype originates from a woman over 75 with COVID-19, enrolled during active disease. Specimen: peripheral blood. CDR3 nucleotides: TGTGCCAGTACCGCGATCCGGGACACCTTCTCTGGGGCCAACGTCCTGACTTTC. It yields the protein CASTAIRDTFSGANVLTF.